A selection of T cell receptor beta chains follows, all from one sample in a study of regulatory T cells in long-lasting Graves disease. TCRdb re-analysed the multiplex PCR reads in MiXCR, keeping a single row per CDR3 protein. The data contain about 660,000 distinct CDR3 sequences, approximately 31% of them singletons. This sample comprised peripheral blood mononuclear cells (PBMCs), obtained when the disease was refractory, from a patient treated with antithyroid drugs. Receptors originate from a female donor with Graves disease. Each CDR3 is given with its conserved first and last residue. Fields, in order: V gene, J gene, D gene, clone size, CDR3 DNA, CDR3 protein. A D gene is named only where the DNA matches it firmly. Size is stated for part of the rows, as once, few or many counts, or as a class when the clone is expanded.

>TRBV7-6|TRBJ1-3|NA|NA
TGTGCCAGCAGCCCGCGCTACAGGTTTCCGGGAAACACCATATATTTT
CASSPRYRFPGNTIYF
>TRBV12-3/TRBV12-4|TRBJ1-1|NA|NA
TGTGCCACCGCCGGGGGGCCGGGCACTGAAGCTTTCTTT
CATAGGPGTEAFF
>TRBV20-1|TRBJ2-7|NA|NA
TGCAGTGCTAGAGTTGGCAACTACGAGCAGTACTTC
CSARVGNYEQYF
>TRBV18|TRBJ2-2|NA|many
TGTGCCAGCTCATCATCTCACGGGGAGCTGTTTTTT
CASSSSHGELFF
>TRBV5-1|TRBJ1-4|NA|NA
TGCGCCAGCAGCGGCACCGGGACTCCCCCTGAAAAACTGTTTTTT
CASSGTGTPPEKLFF
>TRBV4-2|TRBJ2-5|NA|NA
TGTGCCAGCAGCCAAGGGACTAGTGAGGGGGCGGAGACCCAGTACTTC
CASSQGTSEGAETQYF
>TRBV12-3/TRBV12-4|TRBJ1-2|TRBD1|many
TGTGCCAGCAGTGCCGGACAGGGATTGTACTATGGCTACACCTTC
CASSAGQGLYYGYTF
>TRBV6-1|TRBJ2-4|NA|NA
TGTGCCAGCAGTGAAGACGGGGAGCAAGGTTGGGCCAAAAACATTCAGTACTTC
CASSEDGEQGWAKNIQYF
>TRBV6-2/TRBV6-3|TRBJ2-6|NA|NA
TGTGCCAGCACCCTTCGCGTAGGCTCTGGGGCCAACGTCCTGACTTTC
CASTLRVGSGANVLTF
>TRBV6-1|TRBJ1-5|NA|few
TGTGCCAGCAGTGAAGACAGGTTCTTGAAGCCCCAGCATTTT
CASSEDRFLKPQHF
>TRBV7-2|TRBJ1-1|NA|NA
TGTGCCAGCAGCCCATACATTGGGAAGAACACTGAAGCTTTCTTT
CASSPYIGKNTEAFF
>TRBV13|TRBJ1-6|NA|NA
TGTGCCAGCAGCTTAGGCCTCCGGGACACCCGGGGGAGGCCCCTCCACTTT
CASSLGLRDTRGRPLHF
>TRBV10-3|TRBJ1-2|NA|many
TGTGCCATCAGCCTGCAAAGGGATGGTTATGGCTACACCTTC
CAISLQRDGYGYTF
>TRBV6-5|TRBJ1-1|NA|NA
TGTGCCAGCAGTTCACAGAGGGGGACGAACACTGAAGCTTTCTTT
CASSSQRGTNTEAFF
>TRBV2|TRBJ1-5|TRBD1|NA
TGTGCCAGCAGTAGGGACAGGGGGAAGATTGACAATCAGCCCCAGCATTTT
CASSRDRGKIDNQPQHF
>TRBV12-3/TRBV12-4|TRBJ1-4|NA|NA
TGTGCCAGCAGTTCCGCAGTGGGTGAAAAACTGTTTTTT
CASSSAVGEKLFF
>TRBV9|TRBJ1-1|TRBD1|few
TGTGCCAGCAGCCCAACCGGGACAGGATTGAACACTGAAGCTTTCTTT
CASSPTGTGLNTEAFF
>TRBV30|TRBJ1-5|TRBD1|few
TGTGCCTGGAGTTATACAGGGGGCTGGGAGCCCCAGCATTTT
CAWSYTGGWEPQHF
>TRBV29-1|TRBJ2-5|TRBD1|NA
TGCAGCGTGGGACAGGGACCCTATGAGACCCAGTACTTC
CSVGQGPYETQYF
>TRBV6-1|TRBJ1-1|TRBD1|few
TGTGCCAGCAGTACACAGGGGAGGGCTGGCACTGAAGCTTTCTTT
CASSTQGRAGTEAFF
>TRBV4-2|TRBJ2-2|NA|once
TGTGCCAGCAGCCAAATAGGTTTGGCGAACACCGGGGAGCTGTTTTTT
CASSQIGLANTGELFF
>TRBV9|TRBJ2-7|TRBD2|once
TGTGCCAGCAGCGTAGGAGCGGGAAATGTATGGGAGCAGTACTTC
CASSVGAGNVWEQYF
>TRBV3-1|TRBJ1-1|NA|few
TGTGCCAGCAGCCAAGATTTACCCGGGACGGTGAACACTGAAGCTTTCTTT
CASSQDLPGTVNTEAFF
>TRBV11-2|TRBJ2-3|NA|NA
TGTGCCAGCAGCTTTGGCGGAGATACGCAGTATTTT
CASSFGGDTQYF
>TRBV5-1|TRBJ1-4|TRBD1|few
TGCGCCAGCAGCTTTGCAGGGGGCTGGGGGGATGAAAAACTGTTTTTT
CASSFAGGWGDEKLFF
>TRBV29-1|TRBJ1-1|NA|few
TGCAGCGGGCAGGGATGGGCGAACACTGAAGCTTTCTTT
CSGQGWANTEAFF
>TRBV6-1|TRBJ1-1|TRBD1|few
TGTGCCAGCAGCGGTCGGGACAGGGTAGATTCGCTACTGACTGAAGCTTTCTTT
CASSGRDRVDSLLTEAFF
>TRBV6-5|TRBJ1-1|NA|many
TGTGCCAGCAGTTACGGACTGGGCAGGGATGAAGCTTTCTTT
CASSYGLGRDEAFF
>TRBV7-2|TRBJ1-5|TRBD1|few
TGTGCCAGCAGCTTAGTTGGGACAGCTAATCAGCCCCAGCATTTT
CASSLVGTANQPQHF
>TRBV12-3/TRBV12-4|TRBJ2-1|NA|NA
TGTGCCAGCAGTTTCAACGTGTATGAGCAGTTCTTC
CASSFNVYEQFF
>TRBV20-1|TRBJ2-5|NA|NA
TGCAGTGCTAGAGATGCTATATGGGAGACCCAGTACTTC
CSARDAIWETQYF
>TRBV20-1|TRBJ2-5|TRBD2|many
TGCAGTGCTTCGGGACTAGCGGGAATGTACCAAGAGACCCAGTACTTC
CSASGLAGMYQETQYF
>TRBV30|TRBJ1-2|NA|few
TGTGCCTGGAGTTCGGGTGTCTATGGCTACACCTTC
CAWSSGVYGYTF
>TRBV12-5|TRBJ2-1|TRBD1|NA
TGTGCTAGTGGTTTGCCCCGGACAGGGGACCCTTACAATGAGCAGTTCTTC
CASGLPRTGDPYNEQFF
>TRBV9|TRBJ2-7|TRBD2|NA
TGTGCCCTTGGGGCGGGAGGGCCTTACGAGCAGTACTTC
CALGAGGPYEQYF
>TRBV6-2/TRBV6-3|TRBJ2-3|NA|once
TGTGCCTCCAGGGGACTTACAGATACGCAGTATTTT
CASRGLTDTQYF
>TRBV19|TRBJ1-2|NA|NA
TGTGCCAGTAGTACCGACAGCACATCCTATGGCTACACCTTC
CASSTDSTSYGYTF
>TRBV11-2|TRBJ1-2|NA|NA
TGTGCCAGCAGCTTAGTAGGAGGGGAAAAGGATGGCTACACCTTC
CASSLVGGEKDGYTF
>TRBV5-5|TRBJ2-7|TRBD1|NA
TGTGTCAGCAGCACAGGACAGGACTACGAGCAGTACTTC
CVSSTGQDYEQYF
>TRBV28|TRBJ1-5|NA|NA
TGTGCCAGCAGACTAGGGACACCTAATCAGCCCCAGCATTTT
CASRLGTPNQPQHF
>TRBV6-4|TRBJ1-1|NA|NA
TGTGCCAGCAATTCGGACTTAGGCAGGACAGAAGCTTTCTTT
CASNSDLGRTEAFF
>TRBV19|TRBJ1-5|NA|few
TGTGCCAGTAGTATGATGGGGCGTAGGCCCGGGCAGCCCCAGCATTTT
CASSMMGRRPGQPQHF
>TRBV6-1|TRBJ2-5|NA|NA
TGTGCCAGCAATGAAGCGGATCAAGAGACCCAGTACTTC
CASNEADQETQYF
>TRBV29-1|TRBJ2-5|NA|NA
TGCAGCGTTGACAGGGGGGATGAGACCCAGTACTTC
CSVDRGDETQYF
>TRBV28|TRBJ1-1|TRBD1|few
TGTGCCAGCAGCTACGGACAGGCATCCCTTGAAGCTTTCTTT
CASSYGQASLEAFF
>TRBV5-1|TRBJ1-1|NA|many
TGTGCCAGCAGTTTGGGAGTGAAAAACACTGAAGCTTTCTTT
CASSLGVKNTEAFF
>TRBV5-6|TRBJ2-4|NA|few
TGTGCCAGCAGCTTCACGTCGACGTGGGGGGTGGACAAAAACATTCAGTACTTC
CASSFTSTWGVDKNIQYF
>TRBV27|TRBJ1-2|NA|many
TGTGCCAGCAGTTTGAAAGGGTCGGATAACTATGGCTACACCTTC
CASSLKGSDNYGYTF
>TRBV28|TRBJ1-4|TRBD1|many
TGTGCCAGCAGTTTACCGACAGGGGGTGATGAAAAACTGTTTTTT
CASSLPTGGDEKLFF
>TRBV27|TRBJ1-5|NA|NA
TGTGCCAGCAGTTTATCGTGGGTAGGGGTGGATCAGCCCCAGCATTTT
CASSLSWVGVDQPQHF
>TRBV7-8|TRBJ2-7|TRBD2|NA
TGTGCCAGGGGGGAGGGCCTCTACGAGCAGTACTTC
CARGEGLYEQYF
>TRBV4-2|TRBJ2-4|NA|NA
TGTGCCAGCAGCCAAGGGGGCCCGTACATTCAGTACTTC
CASSQGGPYIQYF
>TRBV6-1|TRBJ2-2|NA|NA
TGTGCCAGCAGTGAAGCCCCCGACACCGGGGAGCTGTTTTTT
CASSEAPDTGELFF
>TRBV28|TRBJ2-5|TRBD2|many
TGTGCCAGCAGACTAGCGGGAGACGGAGAGACCCAGTACTTC
CASRLAGDGETQYF
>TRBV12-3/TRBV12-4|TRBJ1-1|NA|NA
TGTGCCAGCAGTCCCAGGGTGGGTGAAGCTTTCTTT
CASSPRVGEAFF
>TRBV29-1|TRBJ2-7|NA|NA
TGCAGCGTTGAAGAGGTGACAGGTCTTAGGAGCTACGAGCAGTACTTC
CSVEEVTGLRSYEQYF
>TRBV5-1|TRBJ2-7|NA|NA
TGCGCCAGCAGCGCCAGGTCCAGCACCTACGAGCAGTACTTC
CASSARSSTYEQYF
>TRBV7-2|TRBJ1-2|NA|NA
TGTGCCAGCGGCTTAGCGGCCACCTATGGCTACACCTTC
CASGLAATYGYTF